The entry below gives a single T cell receptor (beta chain) sequence along with its context. Its antigen is undetermined. This sample was included in a study of CD8 T cells in ankylosing spondylitis. MiXCR was run by TCRdb on the 5' RACE reads, yielding one entry per CDR3 protein. The sample lists about 200,000 distinct CDR3 sequences, 9.5% to 15% occurring once. Findings of the study overall: The disease-linked clones had a CD8+ phenotype and low blood frequencies. A motif of under 10 highly homologous TCR beta variants was seen as apparently characteristic of ankylosing spondylitis blood. Past research had described some motif variants in reactive arthritis synovial fluid and blood. According to the report, clones linked to the disease were significantly enriched in matched synovial fluid samples taken from ankylosing spondylitis patients.

The V gene's germline CDR1 is ENHRY and CDR2 SYGVKD. Trimming left V 3 bases short and J 3 bases short, with 18 bases between. The CDR3 has 16 amino acids. The TCR originated in a male donor with ankylosing spondylitis or in good health (not recorded which). The chain employs TRBV10-3 and TRBJ2-7; D is perhaps TRBD1 (6 bases). Sample: blood, either unsorted or a sorted T cell fraction (not recorded which). The CDR3 here is CAISDTPQQGSYEQYF. Here the CDR3 DNA reads TGTGCCATCAGTGATACTCCCCAACAGGGCAGCTACGAGCAGTACTTC.